This TCR beta chain was documented in a study of T-cell memory formation after mild COVID-19. Notes on the study in general: Memory from before infection featured some responding clones, which suggests cross-reactive memory joined. Chiefly within CM and EM were the contracting CD4+ clones; CD8+ ones were within EMRA. Confirmation was lacking for SARS-CoV-2 specificity of second-wave clones that peaked on day 37.

This clonotype was detected only a few times. Its target is unknown. Trimming stripped 4 bases from V and 2 bases from J, with 15 bases between. The germline V gene encodes CDR1 SGHTA and CDR2 FQGNSA. The CDR3 loop spans 15 amino acids. The 5'RACE method, run with constant-segment primers, produced TCR alpha and TCR beta cDNA libraries (carrying sample barcodes and UMIs). One entry per CDR3 protein results from TCRdb running MiXCR on the 5' RACE reads. The sample lists more than 250,000 distinct CDR3 sequences; 15% to 20% were seen once. Specimen: PBMCs or a T cell subset sorted from them (not recorded which). The V and J genes are TRBV7-2 and TRBJ2-7, with a weak D call TRBD1 (6 bases). This TCR came from a man aged 18 to 30 who had mild COVID-19 (a few samples of this study predate the infection). Cell type and time point are not known. The CDR3 is CASSSQTGQPYEQYF. Written as DNA, the CDR3 is TGTGCCAGCAGCTCTCAGACAGGACAACCCTACGAGCAGTACTTC.